These 14 T cell receptor beta chains came from one sample sequenced in a study of cytotoxic CD8 clonotypes in ibrutinib-treated CLL (dated by TCRdb to about 2021). The protocol used for the library was the immunoSEQ multiplex PCR assay. The source is immuneACCESS, and TCRdb retained only in-frame sequences with V and J called. Part of the clones is not carried over; for the studies checked, unresolved V genes explain less than half of this, and the remainder is unexplained. This sample holds over 100,000 clones; 58% were observed only once. Together, the top ten hold around 37% of the sample. The time point label corresponds to: 20 to 25 months on ibrutinib. Sequencing was performed on PBMCs, taken after 24 months of ibrutinib treatment. The receptor source for this set is a human donor with chronic lymphocytic leukemia.

This clone was counted once. The chain joins TRBV25-1 to TRBJ1-2, with D unclear. The CDR3 extends over 15 amino acids. Germline lookup yields CDR1 MGHDK and CDR2 SYGVNS. V shed 2 bases and J shed 2 bases, with 12 bases lying between them. In DNA form, the CDR3 reads TGTGCCAGCAGTGAACCGGGATACCCCAACTATGGCTACACCTTC. Translating it yields CASSEPGYPNYGYTF.

This clone appeared a single time. This chain links TRBV11-3 with TRBJ2-5, with D possibly called TRBD1 or TRBD2 (5 bases each). The germline V and J ends were trimmed by 5 bases and 5 bases, with 18 bases remaining between them. This CDR3 has 15 residues. In germline, CDR1 is SGHNT, CDR2 YENEEA. The CDR3 is CASSKGTPPKETQYF. The DNA of the CDR3 is TGTGCCAGCAGCAAAGGGACCCCGCCGAAGGAGACCCAGTACTTC.

The chain has TRBV5-1 and TRBJ2-7; D assignment may be TRBD1 or TRBD2 (5 bases each). Trimming removed 0 bases at V and 6 bases at J, with 16 bases between. Looked up from germline, CDR1 is SGHRS and CDR2 is YFSETQ. The CDR3 runs to 15 residues. The CDR3 region is CASSLGDPRAGEQYF. The CDR3 DNA reads as TGCGCCAGCAGCTTGGGGGACCCTAGGGCTGGCGAGCAGTACTTC. The entire variable domain, with the rest obtained from reference TRBV5-1 and TRBJ2-7, is as follows: KAGVTQTPRYLIKTRGQQVTLSCSPISGHRSVSWYQQTPGQGLQFLFEYFSETQRNKGNFPGRFSGRQFSNSRSEMNVSTLELGDSALYLCASSLGDPRAGEQYFGPGTRLTVT.

J is TRBJ2-2 and V is TRBV30; D uncertain. Trimming removed 4 bases from V and 5 bases from J, with 8 bases in between. Per germline, CDR1 GTSNPN and CDR2 SVGIG (reference sequence). The CDR3 is 12 amino acids. CDR3 sequence reads: CAWTRVTGELFF. CDR3 DNA: TGTGCCTGGACAAGGGTAACCGGGGAGCTGTTTTTT.

The genes are TRBV5-1 and TRBJ2-1; D is uncertain. CDR3 length equals 13 residues. Per germline, CDR1 SGHRS and CDR2 YFSETQ. The germline V and J ends were trimmed by 2 bases and 10 bases, with 13 bases remaining between them. CDR3 amino acids: CASSFVVDGEQFF. The DNA of the CDR3 is TGCGCCAGCAGCTTTGTAGTTGACGGGGAGCAGTTCTTC.

The rearrangement links TRBV30 to TRBJ1-3; D gene ambiguous. V was cut by 4 bases and J by 0 bases, with 7 bases left in between. This CDR3 has 13 residues. Per germline, CDR1 GTSNPN and CDR2 SVGIG (reference sequence). The CDR3 sequence is CAWTPSSGNTIYF. CDR3 in DNA: TGTGCCTGGACACCGAGCTCTGGAAACACCATATATTTT.

V usage is TRBV7-3 and J usage is TRBJ2-2, with a tentative D call TRBD1 (6 bases). The CDR3 is 14 residues long. Trimming took 5 bases from V and 0 from J, leaving 7 bases between them. Germline assignment: CDR1 SGHTA and CDR2 FQGTGA. This CDR3 is CASSRTANTGELFF. CDR3 coding DNA: TGTGCCAGCAGCCGGACAGCGAACACCGGGGAGCTGTTTTTT.

In its sample, this clone was seen a few times. This chain connects TRBV25-1 to TRBJ1-1, with 9 bases lining up with TRBD1. The germline V gene encodes CDR1 MGHDK and CDR2 SYGVNS. This CDR3 has 14 amino acids. With 6 bases clipped from V and 12 bases from J, the junction kept 14 bases outside the gene matches. The CDR3 spells CASSAHGGTGQTFF. CDR3 in DNA: TGTGCCAGCAGCGCTCACGGAGGGACAGGGCAGACTTTCTTT.

There are a few counts of this clone. This chain joins TRBV5-4 and TRBJ1-2; 7 bases are a match to TRBD1. V lost 4 bases, J lost 8 bases, and 11 bases stayed unmatched. The CDR3 loop spans 14 amino acids. Germline V gene lookup returns CDR1 SGHNT and CDR2 YYREEE (reference sequence). The CDR3 DNA sequence: TGTGCCAGCAGCCCGGGGAGGGGGCGGTGGGGCTACACCTTC. Translation gives CASSPGRGRWGYTF.

This clone has just one count. This chain's CDR3 is CASSVAFGIQETQYF. CDR3 nucleotides: TGTGCCAGCAGCGTAGCTTTCGGGATCCAAGAGACCCAGTACTTC. V is TRBV9 and J is TRBJ2-5, with a weak D call TRBD2 (5 bases). Germline V gene sequence: CDR1 SGDLS, CDR2 YYNGEE. The CDR3 covers 15 residues. V was cut by 0 bases and J by 1 base, with 10 bases left in between.

The rearrangement joins TRBV14 to TRBJ2-1; D possibly corresponds to TRBD2 (5 bases). V lost 4 bases, J lost 5 bases, and 12 bases lay in between. The CDR3 has 14 amino acids. The germline V gene has CDR1 SGHDN and CDR2 FVKESK. CDR3 sequence reads: CASSPRGSNNEQFF. The CDR3 DNA follows: TGTGCCAGCAGCCCCCGAGGGTCAAACAATGAGCAGTTCTTC.

The chain combines TRBV29-1 with TRBJ2-3; no reliable D call. V was trimmed by 4 bases and J by 3 bases, leaving 8 bases between them. The CDR3 sequence is 12 residues long. Germline V CDR1 and CDR2: SQVTM, ANQGSEA. This CDR3 reads CSVGMGTDTQYF. CDR3 nucleotide sequence: TGCAGCGTTGGGATGGGGACAGATACGCAGTATTTT.

The rearrangement joins TRBV10-3 to TRBJ1-6; no definite D call. The length of the CDR3 is 14 residues. Germline CDR1 and CDR2: ENHRY and SYGVKD. With 0 bases removed from V and 7 bases from J, the gap between germline ends came to 7 bases. In DNA form, the CDR3 reads TGTGCCATCAGTGAGTCTGTGGGAAATTCACCCCTCCACTTT. The encoded protein is CAISESVGNSPLHF.

There are many counts of this clone. CDR3 region: CASHAGGSNQPQHF. The CDR3 DNA follows: TGTGCCAGCCATGCCGGGGGGAGCAATCAGCCCCAGCATTTT. This sequence joins TRBV6-5 and TRBJ1-5; possible D gene TRBD1, 5 bases. The CDR3 is 14 amino acids. Germline V gives CDR1 MNHEY, CDR2 SVGAGI. The V end was cut by 8 bases, the J end by 1 base, with 12 bases between.